This entry concerns a single TCR beta chain. The data are from a study of blood T cell repertoires in COVID-19. Authors' methods: For nucleated cells, counts were estimated from reference gene primer amplification. Here immunoSEQ multiplex PCR was the method, and the copy in TCRdb shows in-frame clones only, minus some. V and J calls and clone size are those listed in that table; D and trimming were worked out from the DNA. The sample holds around 240,000 clones; approximately 82% are singletons and the top ten take under 2%. The CDR3 runs 18 residues. With V trimmed by 4 bases and J by 5 bases, 15 bases remained unmatched. Germline CDR1 SGHRS, CDR2 YFSETQ.

The V call is TRBV5-1, the J call TRBJ2-2; 9 positions agree with TRBD1. The sample comprised peripheral blood. This receptor was identified in a woman aged 80 or over with acute or convalescent COVID-19. CDR3 coding DNA: TGCGCCAGCAGCCGAGGGACAGGGCCCACCGCCGGGACCGGGGAGCTGTTTTTT. Translated: CASSRGTGPTAGTGELFF.